One T cell receptor (beta chain) is described in this entry. The data stem from a study of T cells expressing NK-cell markers. Study as a whole: Eight donors were sequenced, of whom seven were HCMV-seropositive, while the remaining one was HCMV-seronegative.

The CDR3 runs 17 residues. The germline CDR1 and CDR2 sequences are SGDLS and YYNGEE. TCRdb re-called the 5' RACE reads; every CDR3 protein appears as one record, without DNA. Its table records approximately 420,000 distinct CDR3 sequences. V usage is TRBV9 and J usage is TRBJ2-3; the D call from TCRdb, TRBD2, cannot be confirmed without DNA. Material: blood T cells: a sorted CD56 or NKG2C T cell subset, CD4+ or CD8+ T cells, or bulk PBMC T cells (not recorded which). This sequence originates from a woman aged 45-59 years in good health. CDR3 sequence reads: CASSVMGLAGAVDTQYF. Based on the CDR3 plus reference TRBV9 and TRBJ2-3, the full variable domain is DSGVTQTPKHLITATGQRVTLRCSPRSGDLSVYWYQQSLDQGLQFLIQYYNGEERAKGNILERFSAQQFPDLHSELNLSSLELGDSALYFCASSVMGLAGAVDTQYFGPGTRLTVL.